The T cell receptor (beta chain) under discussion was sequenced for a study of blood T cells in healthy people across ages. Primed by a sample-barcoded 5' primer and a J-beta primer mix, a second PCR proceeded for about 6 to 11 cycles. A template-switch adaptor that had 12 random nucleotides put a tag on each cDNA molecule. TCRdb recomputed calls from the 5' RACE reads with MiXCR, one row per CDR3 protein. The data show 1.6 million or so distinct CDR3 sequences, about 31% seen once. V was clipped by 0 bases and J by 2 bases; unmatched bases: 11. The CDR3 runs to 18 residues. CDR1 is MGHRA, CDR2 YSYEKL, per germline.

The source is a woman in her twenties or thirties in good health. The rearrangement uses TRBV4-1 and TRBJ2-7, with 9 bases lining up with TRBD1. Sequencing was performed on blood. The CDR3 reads CASSQDGRGQGSPYEQYF. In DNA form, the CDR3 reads TGCGCCAGCAGCCAAGATGGTAGAGGACAGGGGAGTCCCTACGAGCAGTACTTC.